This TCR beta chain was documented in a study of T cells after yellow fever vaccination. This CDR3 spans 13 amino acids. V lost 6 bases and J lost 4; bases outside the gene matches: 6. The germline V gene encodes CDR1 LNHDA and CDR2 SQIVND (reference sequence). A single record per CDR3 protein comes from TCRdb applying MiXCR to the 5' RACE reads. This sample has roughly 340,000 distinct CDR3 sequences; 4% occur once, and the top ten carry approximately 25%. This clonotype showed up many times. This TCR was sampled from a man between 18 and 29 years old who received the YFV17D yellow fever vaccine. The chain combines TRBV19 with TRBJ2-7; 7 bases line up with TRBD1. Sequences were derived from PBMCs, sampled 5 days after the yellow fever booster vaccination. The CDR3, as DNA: TGTGCCAGTAGCAACAGGGGCGGATACGAGCAGTACTTC. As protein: CASSNRGGYEQYF.